The 23 T cell receptor beta chains presented below share a single source sample, sequenced in a study of spatial heterogeneity in lung cancer. General study findings and limits: One measure, the expanded intratumoral alpha and beta TCR count, tracked tumor mutation counts.

In TCRdb, the 5' RACE reads were re-called with MiXCR into one record per CDR3 protein. The table records 10,000 to 15,000 distinct CDR3 sequences, 6.6% of them present only once. These receptors have no known antigen. Time point of the sample: sample taken at primary tumor resection. The material sequenced was lung tumor tissue, taken at surgery. The receptors shown here come from a female donor with early-stage non-small cell lung cancer.

CDR3 sequence (DNA): TGCAGTGCGGTAGCGATGAAAGAGACCCAGTACTTC. Translation: CSAVAMKETQYF. The chain has TRBV20-1 and TRBJ2-5; a weak D match, TRBD2 (5 bases). The germline CDR1 and CDR2 sequences are DFQATT and SNEGSKA (reference sequence). Trimming removed 6 bases from V and 3 bases from J, with 11 bases in between. The CDR3 runs 12 residues.

This clonotype was seen ten or more times. The V call is TRBV18, the J call TRBJ2-1; 9 bases match TRBD2. The germline gives CDR1 KGHSH, CDR2 LQKENI. The CDR3 has 17 amino acids. With 0 bases clipped from V and 5 bases from J, the junction kept 8 bases outside the gene matches. The CDR3: CASSPPSSGAAHNEQFF. As DNA, the CDR3 is TGTGCCAGCTCACCACCGTCTAGCGGGGCGGCCCACAATGAGCAGTTCTTC.

This clonotype was recorded at least ten times. This chain uses TRBV29-1 with TRBJ2-7, with D possibly being TRBD1 (5 bases). This CDR3 region has 12 residues. Germline values: CDR1 SQVTM, CDR2 ANQGSEA. V lost 7 bases and J lost 3, with 13 bases in between. CDR3 sequence (DNA): TGCAGCGCAGGACAAGGTCGCTACGAGCAGTACTTC. Encoded protein: CSAGQGRYEQYF.

Ten or more counts support this clonotype. V usage is TRBV7-9 and J usage is TRBJ2-7, with D possibly matching TRBD1 (6 bases). The ends were cut back, 2 bases at V and 5 bases at J, with 10 bases in the middle. The CDR3 has 13 residues. Germline loops: CDR1 SEHNR, CDR2 FQNEAQ (reference sequence). The CDR3 DNA follows: TGTGCCAGCAGCTTATTTGGGGGCCACGAGCAGTACTTC. Its translation is CASSLFGGHEQYF.

This clonotype was observed at least ten times. This sequence joins TRBV7-2 and TRBJ2-2; no clear D. This CDR3 spans 13 amino acids. The germline V and J ends were trimmed by 5 bases and 7 bases, with 11 bases remaining between them. Germline lookup yields CDR1 SGHTA and CDR2 FQGNSA. DNA for the CDR3: TGTGCCAGCAGCCCCGTGGTCGGCGGGGAGCTGTTTTTT. It codes for CASSPVVGGELFF. The whole variable domain, filled in from reference TRBV7-2 and TRBJ2-2, reads GAGVSQSPSNKVTEKGKDVELRCDPISGHTALYWYRQSLGQGLEFLIYFQGNSAPDKSGLPSDRFSAERTGGSVSTLTIQRTQQEDSAVYLCASSPVVGGELFFGEGSRLTVL.

This clonotype was observed a single time. The CDR3 reads CASSLVSLGAAQPQHF. The CDR3 DNA is TGTGCCAGCAGCTTAGTTTCGTTGGGGGCGGCTCAGCCCCAGCATTTT. This chain uses TRBV7-2 with TRBJ1-5; perhaps TRBD1 as D (6 bases). The CDR3 runs to 16 residues. Germline V gives CDR1 SGHTA, CDR2 FQGNSA. Trimming took 1 base from V and 6 from J, leaving 16 bases between them.

By proportion, this clonotype is medium-sized. The chain combines TRBV30 with TRBJ2-1; D possibly corresponds to TRBD2 (6 bases). CDR1 is GTSNPN, CDR2 SVGIG, per germline (reference sequence). CDR3 length: 12 residues. The CDR3 DNA sequence: TGTGCTTCGGGACTGCTGTCCAATGAGCAGTTCTTC. It yields the protein CASGLLSNEQFF. The full variable domain, its missing parts supplied by reference TRBV30 and TRBJ2-1, is SQTIHQWPATLVQPVGSPLSLECTVEGTSNPNLYWYRQAAGRGLQLLFYSVGIGQISSEVPQNLSASRPQDRQFILSSKKLLLSDSGFYLCASGLLSNEQFFGPGTRLTVL.

This clonotype occurred many times. The J gene is TRBJ2-1, the V gene TRBV5-1, with TRBD2 identical over 8 bases. CDR1 and CDR2 from the germline V gene are SGHRS and YFSETQ. J gave up 1 base and V 0 bases, and 6 bases lay outside the gene matches. The CDR3 consists of 17 residues. CDR3 in DNA: TGCGCCAGCAGCTTGGCCAGCGGGAGTGGATCCTACAATGAGCAGTTCTTC. Translated, it gives CASSLASGSGSYNEQFF.

By proportion, this clonotype is medium-sized (0.01 to 0.1%). The chain recombines TRBV20-1 with TRBJ2-7; D possibly corresponds to TRBD1 (6 bases). Between the trimmed V and J ends, which lost 0 bases and 2 bases, there was a span of 11 bases. The CDR3 spans 14 residues. Germline V CDR1 and CDR2: DFQATT, SNEGSKA (reference sequence). CDR3: CSARDPDRPYEQYF. The CDR3 DNA reads as TGCAGTGCTAGAGACCCGGACAGACCCTACGAGCAGTACTTC.

This clonotype was recorded at least ten times. The V call is TRBV28, the J call TRBJ2-5; 12 positions agree with TRBD2. J lost 6 bases, V lost 3 bases, and 8 bases had no gene match. The CDR3 runs to 16 residues. Per the germline V gene, CDR1 is MDHEN and CDR2 is SYDVKM. The CDR3 sequence is CASSFASGRAGKTQYF. CDR3 sequence (DNA): TGTGCCAGCAGTTTCGCTAGCGGGAGGGCCGGAAAGACCCAGTACTTC.

This clonotype was counted at least ten times. The chain couples TRBV29-1 to TRBJ1-1; D is perhaps TRBD1 (5 bases). V dropped 6 bases and J dropped 0 bases, with 11 bases sitting between them. Per the germline V gene, CDR1 is SQVTM and CDR2 is ANQGSEA. This CDR3 has 13 residues. The DNA of the CDR3 is TGCAGCGTCAGTGACAGAATGAACACTGAAGCTTTCTTT. Encoded protein: CSVSDRMNTEAFF.

This clonotype was seen many times. The V call is TRBV6-6, the J call TRBJ1-1; D is possibly TRBD1 (6 bases). CDR1 MNHNY and CDR2 SVGAGI come from the germline V gene (reference sequence). The CDR3 is 13 residues long. V lost 5 bases and J 6 bases, leaving 13 bases between the germline ends. CDR3 in DNA: TGTGCCAGCAGTGGGTGGGCAGGGGCTGAAGCTTTCTTT. The encoded protein is CASSGWAGAEAFF.

This clonotype is classed as medium-sized. This sequence joins TRBV12-3 or TRBV12-4 and TRBJ1-5, with D possibly being TRBD1 (5 bases). This CDR3 is built from 16 residues. Trimming left V 3 bases short and J 2 bases short, with 14 bases between. CDR3: CASSFGGSHGNQPQHF. Here the CDR3 DNA reads TGTGCCAGCAGTTTCGGGGGGTCCCATGGCAATCAGCCCCAGCATTTT.

This clonotype was counted many times. V gene TRBV7-2 combines with J gene TRBJ2-7; TRBD1 is a possible D gene (6 bases). With 5 bases removed from V and 4 bases from J, the gap between germline ends came to 18 bases. Looked up from germline, CDR1 is SGHTA and CDR2 is FQGNSA. The CDR3 sequence is 15 residues long. CDR3 residues: CASSIKPGHLYEQYF. As DNA, the CDR3 is TGTGCCAGCAGCATAAAGCCGGGACATCTATACGAGCAGTACTTC.

This clonotype was counted ten times or more. The J gene is TRBJ1-1, the V gene TRBV29-1; perhaps TRBD1 as D (5 bases). V lost 5 bases and J lost 3, with 10 bases in between. CDR1 is SQVTM, CDR2 ANQGSEA, per germline. The CDR3 has 12 residues. For the CDR3, the DNA is TGCAGCGTTTCACAGGTAGACACTGAAGCTTTCTTT. It yields the protein CSVSQVDTEAFF.

The J gene is TRBJ1-1, the V gene TRBV28; D remains ambiguous. From germline, CDR1 is MDHEN and CDR2 SYDVKM. The CDR3 is 13 amino acids. V was clipped by 3 bases and J by 7 bases, with 12 bases between them. The DNA of the CDR3 is TGTGCCAGCAGTTTCGGGAGGGCGGTTGAAGCTTTCTTT. This codes for CASSFGRAVEAFF.

This clonotype was found many times. This chain joins TRBV6-5 and TRBJ1-6, with TRBD1 as a possible D gene (6 bases). Per germline, CDR1 MNHEY and CDR2 SVGAGI. The CDR3 totals 16 residues. With 4 bases removed from V and 7 bases from J, the gap between germline ends came to 17 bases. DNA of the CDR3: TGTGCCAGCAGTTTAATCTGGGGGCGGAGGAATTCACCCCTCCACTTT. It is translated as CASSLIWGRRNSPLHF.

Within the sample, this clonotype is medium-sized. The J gene is TRBJ1-1, the V gene TRBV6-5; maybe TRBD1 (6 bases). CDR1 is MNHEY, CDR2 SVGAGI, per germline. The CDR3 sequence is 14 residues long. V lost 7 bases and J 5 bases, leaving 17 bases between the germline ends. In nucleotides, the CDR3 is TGTGCCAGCAACGGCCGGGGGGGCGTTACTGAAGCTTTCTTT. Its protein is CASNGRGGVTEAFF.

The chain has TRBV29-1 and TRBJ1-1, with D perhaps matching TRBD1 (5 bases). Germline values: CDR1 SQVTM, CDR2 ANQGSEA. V lost 6 bases and J 0 bases, leaving 8 bases between the germline ends. CDR3 size: 12 residues. Written as DNA, the CDR3 is TGCAGCGTGGGGCAGATGAACACTGAAGCTTTCTTT. Translation: CSVGQMNTEAFF. The full variable domain, in which reference TRBV29-1 and TRBJ1-1 provide the parts outside the CDR3, is SAVISQKPSRDICQRGTSLTIQCQVDSQVTMMFWYRQQPGQSLTLIATANQGSEATYESGFVIDKFPISRPNLTFSTLTVSNMSPEDSSIYLCSVGQMNTEAFFGQGTRLTVV.

This clonotype has at least ten counts. The chain joins TRBV29-1 to TRBJ2-3; a possible D gene is TRBD2 (6 bases). The length of the CDR3 is 14 residues. V lost 4 bases, J lost 6 bases, and 17 bases lay in between. Germline V lookup: CDR1 SQVTM, CDR2 ANQGSEA. The CDR3 DNA reads as TGCAGCGTTGGGGATACGGGAGAAGGTGATACGCAGTATTTT. Encoded protein: CSVGDTGEGDTQYF.

At least ten counts were recorded for this clonotype. The rearrangement uses TRBV7-8 and TRBJ2-5; possible D gene TRBD2, 6 bases. The CDR3 is 16 amino acids. V gave up 0 bases and J gave up 2 bases, with 13 bases separating them. CDR1 is SGHVS and CDR2 is FQNEAQ in the germline V gene. CDR3 in amino acids: CASSLALALMQETQYF. The CDR3 DNA sequence: TGTGCCAGCAGCTTAGCCCTAGCGTTGATGCAAGAGACCCAGTACTTC.

This chain joins TRBV12-3 or TRBV12-4 and TRBJ1-3, with TRBD1 identical over 7 bases. This CDR3 is 17 amino acids long. J was trimmed by 3 bases and V by 10 bases; bases with no gene match: 18. CDR3 protein: CATPTGPLGLFGNTIYF. For the CDR3, the DNA is TGTGCCACTCCGACAGGGCCCCTTGGTCTCTTTGGAAACACCATATATTTT.

The sample holds many counts of this clonotype. One end of the junction is discordant with germline, which a read error may explain. The genes are TRBV20-1 and TRBJ1-5; the match to TRBD1 covers 9 bases. Germline CDR1 DFQATT, CDR2 SNEGSKA (reference sequence). The CDR3 is made up of 15 amino acids. CDR3 nucleotide sequence: TGCAGTGCTAGAAAAACCGGGACAGGGAATCGGCCCCAGCATTTT. It is translated as CSARKTGTGNRPQHF.